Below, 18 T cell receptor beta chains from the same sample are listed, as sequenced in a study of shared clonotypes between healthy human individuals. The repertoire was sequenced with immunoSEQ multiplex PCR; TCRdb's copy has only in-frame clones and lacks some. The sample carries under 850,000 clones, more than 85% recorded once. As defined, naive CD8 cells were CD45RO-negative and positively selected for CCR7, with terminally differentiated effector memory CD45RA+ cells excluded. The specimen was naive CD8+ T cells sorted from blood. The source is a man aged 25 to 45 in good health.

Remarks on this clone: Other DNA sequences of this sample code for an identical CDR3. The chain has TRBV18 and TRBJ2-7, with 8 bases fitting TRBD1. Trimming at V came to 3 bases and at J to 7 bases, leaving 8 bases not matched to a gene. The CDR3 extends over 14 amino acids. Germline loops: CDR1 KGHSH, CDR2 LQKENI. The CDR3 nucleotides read TGTGCCAGCTCACCGGGGCAGGGGGCGTTTGAGCAGTACTTC. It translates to CASSPGQGAFEQYF.

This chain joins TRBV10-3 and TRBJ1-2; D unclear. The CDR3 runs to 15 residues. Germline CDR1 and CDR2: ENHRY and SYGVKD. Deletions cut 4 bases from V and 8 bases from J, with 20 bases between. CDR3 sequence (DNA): TGTGCCATCAGTGCCCCAGTGCGGGCGACGGAGGGCTACACCTTC. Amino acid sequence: CAISAPVRATEGYTF.

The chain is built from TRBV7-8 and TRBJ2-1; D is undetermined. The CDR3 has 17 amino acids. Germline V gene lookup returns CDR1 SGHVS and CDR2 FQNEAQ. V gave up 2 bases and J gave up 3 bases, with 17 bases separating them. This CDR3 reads CASSLSPRSNFYNEQFF. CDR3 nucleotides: TGTGCCAGCAGCTTAAGCCCCAGGTCGAATTTCTACAATGAGCAGTTCTTC.

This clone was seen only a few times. The CDR3 DNA sequence: TGTGCCTGGAGTGCCGGGACAGGGGGTTCGGATGGCTACACCTTC. Its translation is CAWSAGTGGSDGYTF. The chain links TRBV30 to TRBJ1-2, with 11 bases lining up with TRBD1. CDR3 length: 15 amino acids. Germline CDR1 and CDR2: GTSNPN and SVGIG (reference sequence). Unmatched junction bases numbered 7, after V lost 1 base and J lost 6 bases.

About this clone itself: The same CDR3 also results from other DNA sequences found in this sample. The CDR3 here is CASRVEGYTDTQYF. The CDR3 DNA is TGCGCCAGCAGGGTAGAGGGATACACAGATACGCAGTATTTT. This chain links TRBV5-1 with TRBJ2-3; D is possibly TRBD2 (5 bases). CDR3 length: 14 amino acids. Germline loops: CDR1 SGHRS, CDR2 YFSETQ. The V gene lost 5 bases and the J gene lost 2 bases, with 12 bases spanning the gap.

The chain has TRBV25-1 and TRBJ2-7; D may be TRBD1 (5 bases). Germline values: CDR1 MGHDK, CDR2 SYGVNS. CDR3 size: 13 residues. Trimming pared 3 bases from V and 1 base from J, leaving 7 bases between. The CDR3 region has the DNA TGTGCCAGCAGTGAGACAGAATCCTACGAGCAGTACTTC. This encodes CASSETESYEQYF.

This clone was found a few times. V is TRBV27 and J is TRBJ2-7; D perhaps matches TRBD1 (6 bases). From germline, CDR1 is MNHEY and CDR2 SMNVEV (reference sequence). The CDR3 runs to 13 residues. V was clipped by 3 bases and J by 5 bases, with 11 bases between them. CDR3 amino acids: CASSLLGAHEQYF. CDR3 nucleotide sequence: TGTGCCAGCAGTTTGCTGGGGGCACACGAGCAGTACTTC.

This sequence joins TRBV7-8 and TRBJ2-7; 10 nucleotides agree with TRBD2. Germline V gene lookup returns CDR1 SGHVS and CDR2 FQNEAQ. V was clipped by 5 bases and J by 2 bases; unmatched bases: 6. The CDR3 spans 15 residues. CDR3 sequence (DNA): TGTGCCAGCAGCCCAGGACTAGCGGAAACCTACGAGCAGTACTTC. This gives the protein CASSPGLAETYEQYF.

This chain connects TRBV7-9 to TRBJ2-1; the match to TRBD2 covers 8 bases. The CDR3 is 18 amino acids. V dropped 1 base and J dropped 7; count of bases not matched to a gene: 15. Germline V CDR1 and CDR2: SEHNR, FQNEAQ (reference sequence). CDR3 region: CASSLGILRAGEGNEQFF. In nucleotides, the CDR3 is TGTGCCAGCAGCTTAGGGATTCTTAGAGCGGGAGAAGGGAATGAGCAGTTCTTC.

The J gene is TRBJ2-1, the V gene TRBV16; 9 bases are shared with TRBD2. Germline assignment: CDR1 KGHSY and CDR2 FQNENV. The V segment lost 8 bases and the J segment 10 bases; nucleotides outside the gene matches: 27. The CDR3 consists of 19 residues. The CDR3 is CASGHWRASGKIVELEQFF. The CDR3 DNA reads TGTGCCAGCGGACATTGGCGGGCTAGCGGGAAGATTGTAGAACTCGAGCAGTTCTTC.

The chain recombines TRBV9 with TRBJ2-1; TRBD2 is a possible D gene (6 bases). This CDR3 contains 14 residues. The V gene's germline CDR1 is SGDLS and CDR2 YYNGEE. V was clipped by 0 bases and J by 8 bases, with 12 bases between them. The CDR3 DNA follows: TGTGCCAGCAGCGTAGTCGGGGGAATGGATGAGCAGTTCTTC. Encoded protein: CASSVVGGMDEQFF.

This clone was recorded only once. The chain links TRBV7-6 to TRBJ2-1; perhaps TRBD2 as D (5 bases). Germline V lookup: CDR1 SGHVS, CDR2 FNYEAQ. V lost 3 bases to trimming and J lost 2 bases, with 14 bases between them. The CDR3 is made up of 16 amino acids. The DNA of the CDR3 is TGTGCCAGCAGCTTCTTCGCGGAGACTACCTACAATGAGCAGTTCTTC. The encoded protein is CASSFFAETTYNEQFF. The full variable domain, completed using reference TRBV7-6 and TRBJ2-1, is GAGVSQSPRYKVTKRGQDVALRCDPISGHVSLYWYRQALGQGPEFLTYFNYEAQQDKSGLPNDRFSAERPEGSISTLTIQRTEQRDSAMYRCASSFFAETTYNEQFFGPGTRLTVL.

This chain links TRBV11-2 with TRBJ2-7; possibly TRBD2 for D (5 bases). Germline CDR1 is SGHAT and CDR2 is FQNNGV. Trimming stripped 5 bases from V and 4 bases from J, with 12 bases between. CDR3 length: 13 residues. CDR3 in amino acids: CASSKIGVYEQYF. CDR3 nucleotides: TGTGCCAGCAGCAAGATCGGGGTTTACGAGCAGTACTTC.

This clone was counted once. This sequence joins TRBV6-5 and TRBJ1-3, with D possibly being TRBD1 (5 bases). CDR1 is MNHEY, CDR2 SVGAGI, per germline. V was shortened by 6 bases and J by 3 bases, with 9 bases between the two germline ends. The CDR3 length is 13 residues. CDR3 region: CASRGHGGNTIYF. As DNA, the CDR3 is TGTGCCAGCAGGGGGCATGGTGGAAACACCATATATTTT.

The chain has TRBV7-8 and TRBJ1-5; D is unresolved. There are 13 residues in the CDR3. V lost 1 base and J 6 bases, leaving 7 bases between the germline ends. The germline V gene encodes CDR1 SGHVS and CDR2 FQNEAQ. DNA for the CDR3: TGTGCCAGCAGCTTAGATCCGGGTCAGCCCCAGCATTTT. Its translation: CASSLDPGQPQHF.

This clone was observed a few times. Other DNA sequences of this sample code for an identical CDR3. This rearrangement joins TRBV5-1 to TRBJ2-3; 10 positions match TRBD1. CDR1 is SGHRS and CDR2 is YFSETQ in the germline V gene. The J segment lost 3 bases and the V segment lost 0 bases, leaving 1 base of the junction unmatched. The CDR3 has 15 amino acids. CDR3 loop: CASSLGTGGTDTQYF. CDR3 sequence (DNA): TGCGCCAGCAGCTTGGGGACAGGGGGGACAGATACGCAGTATTTT.

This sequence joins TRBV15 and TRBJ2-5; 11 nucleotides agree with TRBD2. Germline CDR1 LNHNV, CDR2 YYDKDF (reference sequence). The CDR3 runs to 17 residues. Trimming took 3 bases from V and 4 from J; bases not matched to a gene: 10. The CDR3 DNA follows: TGTGCCACCAGCAGCGACTTGCGTCTAGCGGGAGGAGAGACCCAGTACTTC. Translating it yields CATSSDLRLAGGETQYF.

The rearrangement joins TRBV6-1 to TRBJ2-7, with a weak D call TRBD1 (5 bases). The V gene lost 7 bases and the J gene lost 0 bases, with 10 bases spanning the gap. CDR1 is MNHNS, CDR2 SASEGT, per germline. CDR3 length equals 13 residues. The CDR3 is CASTPGLSYEQYF. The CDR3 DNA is TGTGCCAGCACCCCAGGGCTCTCCTACGAGCAGTACTTC.